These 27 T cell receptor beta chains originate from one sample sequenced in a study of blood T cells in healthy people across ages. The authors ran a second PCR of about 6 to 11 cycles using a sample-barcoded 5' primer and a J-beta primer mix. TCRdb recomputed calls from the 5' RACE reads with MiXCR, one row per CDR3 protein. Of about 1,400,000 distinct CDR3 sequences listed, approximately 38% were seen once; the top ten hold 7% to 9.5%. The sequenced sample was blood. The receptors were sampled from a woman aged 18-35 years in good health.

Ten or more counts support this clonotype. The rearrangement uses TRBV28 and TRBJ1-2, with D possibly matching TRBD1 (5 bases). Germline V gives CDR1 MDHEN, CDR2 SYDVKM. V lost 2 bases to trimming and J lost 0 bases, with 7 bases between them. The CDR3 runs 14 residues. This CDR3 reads CASSLRGTNYGYTF. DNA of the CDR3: TGTGCCAGCAGTTTACGGGGGACTAACTATGGCTACACCTTC.

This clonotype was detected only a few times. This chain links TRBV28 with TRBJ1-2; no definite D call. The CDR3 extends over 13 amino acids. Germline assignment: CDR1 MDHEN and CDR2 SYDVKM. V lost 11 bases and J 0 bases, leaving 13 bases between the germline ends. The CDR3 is CAVQGPSNYGYTF. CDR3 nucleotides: TGTGCCGTACAAGGCCCTTCTAACTATGGCTACACCTTC.

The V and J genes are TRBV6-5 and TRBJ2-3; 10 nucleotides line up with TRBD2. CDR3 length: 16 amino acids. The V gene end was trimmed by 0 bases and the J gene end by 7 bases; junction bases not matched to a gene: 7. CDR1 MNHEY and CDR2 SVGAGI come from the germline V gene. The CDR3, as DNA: TGTGCCAGCAGTTACTCGTCTAGCGGGAGAAGCAATACGCAGTATTTT. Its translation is CASSYSSSGRSNTQYF.

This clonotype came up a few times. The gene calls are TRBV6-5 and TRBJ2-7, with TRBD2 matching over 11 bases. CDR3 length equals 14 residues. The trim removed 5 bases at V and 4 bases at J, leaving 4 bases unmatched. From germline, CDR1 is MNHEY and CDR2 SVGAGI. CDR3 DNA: TGTGCCAGCAGTCGGACTAGCGGGTTTTACGAGCAGTACTTC. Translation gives CASSRTSGFYEQYF.

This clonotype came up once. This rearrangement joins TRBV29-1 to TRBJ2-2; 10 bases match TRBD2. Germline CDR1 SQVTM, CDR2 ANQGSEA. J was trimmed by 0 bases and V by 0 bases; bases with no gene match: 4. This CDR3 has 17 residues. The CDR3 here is CSVEDSLAGANTGELFF. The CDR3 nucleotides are TGCAGCGTTGAAGATAGCCTAGCGGGGGCGAACACCGGGGAGCTGTTTTTT.

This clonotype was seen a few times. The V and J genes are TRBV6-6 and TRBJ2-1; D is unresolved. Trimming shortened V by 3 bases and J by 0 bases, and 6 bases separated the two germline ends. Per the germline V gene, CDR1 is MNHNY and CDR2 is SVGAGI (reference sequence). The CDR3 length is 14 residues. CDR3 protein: CASSYISSYNEQFF. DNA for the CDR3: TGTGCCAGCAGTTATATTAGCTCCTACAATGAGCAGTTCTTC.

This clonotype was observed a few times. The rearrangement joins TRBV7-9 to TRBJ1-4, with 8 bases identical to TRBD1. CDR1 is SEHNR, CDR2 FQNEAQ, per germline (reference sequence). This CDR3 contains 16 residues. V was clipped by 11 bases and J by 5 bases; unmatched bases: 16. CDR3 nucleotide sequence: TGTGCCGGCGCTGGAACAGGGGGAAGGGTGAATGAAAAACTGTTTTTT. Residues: CAGAGTGGRVNEKLFF.

The CDR3 loop is CACSGHGGNQPQHF. CDR3 sequence (DNA): TGTGCCTGCTCGGGACATGGAGGCAATCAGCCCCAGCATTTT. This chain links TRBV30 with TRBJ1-5; D may be TRBD1 (6 bases). V was cut by 6 bases and J by 2 bases, with 14 bases left in between. CDR3 size: 14 residues. Germline V lookup: CDR1 GTSNPN, CDR2 SVGIG (reference sequence). Full variable domain (outside the CDR3, taken from reference TRBV30 and TRBJ1-5): SQTIHQWPATLVQPVGSPLSLECTVEGTSNPNLYWYRQAAGRGLQLLFYSVGIGQISSEVPQNLSASRPQDRQFILSSKKLLLSDSGFYLCACSGHGGNQPQHFGDGTRLSIL.

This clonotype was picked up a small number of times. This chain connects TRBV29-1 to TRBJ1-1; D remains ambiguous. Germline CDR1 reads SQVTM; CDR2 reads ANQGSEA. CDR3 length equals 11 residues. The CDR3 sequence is CSTLRSTEAFF. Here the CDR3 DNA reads TGCAGTACATTGAGGAGCACTGAAGCTTTCTTT.

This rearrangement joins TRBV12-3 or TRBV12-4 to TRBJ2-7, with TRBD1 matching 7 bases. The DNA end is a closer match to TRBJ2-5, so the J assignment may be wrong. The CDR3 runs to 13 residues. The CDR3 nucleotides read TGTGCCAGCAATCAAGGGGGCGCGGAGACCCAGTACTTC. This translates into CASNQGGAETQYF.

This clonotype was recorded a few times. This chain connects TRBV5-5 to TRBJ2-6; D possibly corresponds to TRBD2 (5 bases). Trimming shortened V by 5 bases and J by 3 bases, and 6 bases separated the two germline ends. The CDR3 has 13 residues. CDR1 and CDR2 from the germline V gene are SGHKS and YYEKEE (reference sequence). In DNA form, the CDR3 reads TGTGCCAGCAGGAGGGTTGGGGCCAACGTCCTGACTTTC. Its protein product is CASRRVGANVLTF. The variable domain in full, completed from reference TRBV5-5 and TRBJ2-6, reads DAGVTQSPTHLIKTRGQQVTLRCSPISGHKSVSWYQQVLGQGPQFIFQYYEKEERGRGNFPDRFSARQFPNYSSELNVNALLLGDSALYLCASRRVGANVLTFGAGSRLTVL.

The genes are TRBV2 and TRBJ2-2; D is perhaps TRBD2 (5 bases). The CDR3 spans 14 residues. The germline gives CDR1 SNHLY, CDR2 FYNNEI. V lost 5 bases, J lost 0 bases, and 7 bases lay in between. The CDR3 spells CASSQRPNTGELFF. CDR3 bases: TGTGCCAGCAGTCAGCGGCCGAACACCGGGGAGCTGTTTTTT.

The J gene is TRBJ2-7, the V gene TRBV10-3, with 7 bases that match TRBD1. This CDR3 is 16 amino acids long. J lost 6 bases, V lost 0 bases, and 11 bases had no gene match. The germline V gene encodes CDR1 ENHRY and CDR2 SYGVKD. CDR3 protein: CAISESVTGYSLEQYF. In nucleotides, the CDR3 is TGTGCCATCAGTGAGTCTGTGACAGGGTATTCCCTCGAGCAGTACTTC.

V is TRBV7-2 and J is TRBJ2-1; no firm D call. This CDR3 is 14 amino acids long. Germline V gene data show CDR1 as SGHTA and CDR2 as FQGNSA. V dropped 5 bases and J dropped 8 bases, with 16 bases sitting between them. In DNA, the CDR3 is TGTGCCAGCAGCGTAGGGCCCAGAAGCGATGAGCAGTTCTTC. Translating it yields CASSVGPRSDEQFF. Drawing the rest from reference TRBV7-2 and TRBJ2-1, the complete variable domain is GAGVSQSPSNKVTEKGKDVELRCDPISGHTALYWYRQSLGQGLEFLIYFQGNSAPDKSGLPSDRFSAERTGGSVSTLTIQRTQQEDSAVYLCASSVGPRSDEQFFGPGTRLTVL.

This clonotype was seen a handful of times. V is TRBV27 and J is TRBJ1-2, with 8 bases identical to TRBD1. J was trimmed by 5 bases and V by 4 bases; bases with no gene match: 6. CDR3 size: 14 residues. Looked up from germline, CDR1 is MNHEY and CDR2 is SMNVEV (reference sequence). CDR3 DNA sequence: TGTGCCAGCAGTTCGGACAGGACAGGGTATGGCTACACCTTC. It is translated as CASSSDRTGYGYTF.

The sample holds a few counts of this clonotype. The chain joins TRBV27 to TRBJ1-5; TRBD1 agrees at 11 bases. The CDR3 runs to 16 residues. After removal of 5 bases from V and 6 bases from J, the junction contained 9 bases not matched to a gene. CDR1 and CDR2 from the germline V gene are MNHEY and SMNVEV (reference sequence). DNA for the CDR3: TGTGCCAGCAGTCACATGGACAGGGGGCGCATTCAGCCCCAGCATTTT. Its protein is CASSHMDRGRIQPQHF.

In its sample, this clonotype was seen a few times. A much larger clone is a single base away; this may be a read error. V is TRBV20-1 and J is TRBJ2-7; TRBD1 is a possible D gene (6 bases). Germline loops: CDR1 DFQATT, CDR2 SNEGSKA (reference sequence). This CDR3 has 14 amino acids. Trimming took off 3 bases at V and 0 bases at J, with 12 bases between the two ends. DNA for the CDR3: TGCAGTGCTAGTGGCCCAGGGGTCTCCTACGAGCAGTACTTC. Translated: CSASGPGVSYEQYF.

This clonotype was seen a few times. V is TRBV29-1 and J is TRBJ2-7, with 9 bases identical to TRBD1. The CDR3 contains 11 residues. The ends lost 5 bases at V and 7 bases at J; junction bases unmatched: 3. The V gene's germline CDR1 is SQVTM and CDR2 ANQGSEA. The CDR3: CSVRTGEEQYF. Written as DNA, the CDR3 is TGCAGCGTTCGGACAGGGGAGGAGCAGTACTTC.

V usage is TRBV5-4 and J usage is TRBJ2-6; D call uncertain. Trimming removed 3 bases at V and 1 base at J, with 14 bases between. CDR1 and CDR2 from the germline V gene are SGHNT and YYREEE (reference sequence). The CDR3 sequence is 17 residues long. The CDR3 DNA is TGTGCCAGCAGCTATGACCACCCCGGGTCTGGGGCCAACGTCCTGACTTTC. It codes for CASSYDHPGSGANVLTF.

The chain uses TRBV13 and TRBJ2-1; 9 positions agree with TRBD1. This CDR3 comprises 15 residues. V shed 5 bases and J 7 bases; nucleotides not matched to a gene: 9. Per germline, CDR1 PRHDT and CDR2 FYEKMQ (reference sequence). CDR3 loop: CASSARQGGRNEQFF. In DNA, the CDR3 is TGTGCCAGCAGCGCCAGACAGGGGGGGCGGAATGAGCAGTTCTTC.

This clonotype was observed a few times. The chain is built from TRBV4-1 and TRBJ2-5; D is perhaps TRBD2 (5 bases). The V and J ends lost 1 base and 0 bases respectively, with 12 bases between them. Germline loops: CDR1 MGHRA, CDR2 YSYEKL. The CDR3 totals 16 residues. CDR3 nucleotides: TGCGCCAGCAGCCAAGGAGACGGGATGTACCAAGAGACCCAGTACTTC. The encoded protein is CASSQGDGMYQETQYF.

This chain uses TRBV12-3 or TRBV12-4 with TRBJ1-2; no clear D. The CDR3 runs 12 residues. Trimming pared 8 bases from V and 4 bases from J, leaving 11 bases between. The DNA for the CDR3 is TGTGCCAGCTCGAAAAGTATCTATGGCTACACCTTC. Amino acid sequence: CASSKSIYGYTF.

DNA for the CDR3: TGCGCCAGCAGCTCTCTGGGGGGAAAGGGGAACTATGGCTACACCTTC. Its protein product is CASSSLGGKGNYGYTF. The chain joins TRBV4-1 to TRBJ1-2, with D possibly TRBD1 on 5 matching bases. V was shortened by 5 bases and J by 2 bases, with 18 bases between the two germline ends. There are 16 residues in the CDR3. Germline-derived CDR1 and CDR2 are MGHRA and YSYEKL.

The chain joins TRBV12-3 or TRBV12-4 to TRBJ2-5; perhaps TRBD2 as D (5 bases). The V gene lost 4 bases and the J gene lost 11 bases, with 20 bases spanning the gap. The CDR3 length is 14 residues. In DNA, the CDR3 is TGTGCCAGCAGTTCGTCCCTGATCGGGGTTGAGCAGTACTTC. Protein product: CASSSSLIGVEQYF.

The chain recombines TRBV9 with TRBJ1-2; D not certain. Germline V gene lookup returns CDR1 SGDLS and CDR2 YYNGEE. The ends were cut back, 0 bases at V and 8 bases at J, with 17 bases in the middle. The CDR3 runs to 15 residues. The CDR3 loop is CASSVGADFTQGYTF. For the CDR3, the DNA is TGTGCCAGCAGCGTAGGTGCAGACTTTACGCAGGGCTACACCTTC.

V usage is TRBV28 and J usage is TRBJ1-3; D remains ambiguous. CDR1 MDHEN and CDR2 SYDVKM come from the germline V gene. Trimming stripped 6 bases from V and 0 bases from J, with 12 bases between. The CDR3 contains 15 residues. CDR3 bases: TGTGCCAGCAGCCCCGGGCCAATCTCTGGAAACACCATATATTTT. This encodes CASSPGPISGNTIYF.

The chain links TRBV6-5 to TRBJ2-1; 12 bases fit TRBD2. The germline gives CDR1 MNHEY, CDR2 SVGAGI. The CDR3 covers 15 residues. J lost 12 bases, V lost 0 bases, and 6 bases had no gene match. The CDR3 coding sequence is TGTGCCAGCAGTTACTCGACTAGCGGGAGAGATACGCAGTTCTTC. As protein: CASSYSTSGRDTQFF.